This T cell receptor (beta chain) comes out of a study of shared clonotypes between healthy human individuals (dated by TCRdb to 2019 to 2021). At the level of the whole study: A few men and two women, aged 18 to 49 years, made up the cohort. Per donor, three plates each were used for CD4 naive and CD4 memory, two for CD8 naive, and one for CD8 memory. To estimate repertoire size and how much clonotype sharing occurs between individuals, the study deeply sequenced the blood TCR repertoires of 5 or 6 healthy adults. Different laboratories and diverse techniques were used to prepare libraries and sequence TCR repertoires, to increase sequencing depth and limit assay-specific biases. Leukapheresis yielded between about 0.9 and 10 billion PBMCs per donor. Overall study results and their limits: Approximately 5% of naive CD4, 3.5% of naive CD8, approximately 2.2% of memory CD4, and about 0.4% of memory CD8 clonotypes were shared across several donors. Based on pairwise subsampling, the degree of clonotype sharing among donors was expected to be affected by sequencing depth. Larger estimated clonotype richness was generally found for naive subsets than for memory subsets. Sampling was restricted to blood, and TCR repertoires in tissue are likely to differ from TCR repertoires in blood. Compared with non-shared clonotypes, the clonotypes found in all four sorted-subset donors had higher generation probabilities. The small number of donors limited the genetic and exposure-history diversity represented. Incomplete sequencing was indicated by rarefaction of sorted-subset datasets, despite the large sequencing depth.

CD8 naive samples were obtained by positive selection for CCR7 among CD45RO-negative cells, yielding a CD45RA+CCR7+ population from which TemRA cells were excluded. The donors were healthy, HIV-negative adults who had no recently reported acute infections or vaccinations. All donors were Caucasian adults living in Nashville, Tennessee, USA. Blood was collected by leukapheresis, and PBMCs were isolated by Ficoll-Histopaque density gradient centrifugation and then cryopreserved in liquid nitrogen vapor phase. Purity and quantity of every magnetically sorted T cell population were checked by analytical flow cytometry. Genomic DNA was isolated from each sorted fraction and quantified by UV absorbance on a Nanodrop 2000c. Using the deep immunoSEQ assay, TCR CDR3 regions were amplified from genomic DNA by multiplex PCR. Extracted genomic DNA from each cell subset was spread evenly across all wells of several immunoSEQ 96-well plates, with each plate serving as a replicate. For sorted subsets, each replicate PCR was loaded with about 0.2 ug genomic DNA, equivalent to 25,000 to 35,000 T cell genomes. Purified libraries were measured with a Qubit 3.0 fluorometer, size-checked on a Bioanalyzer 2100, and measured again with the KAPA Library Quantification kit. Every immunoSEQ 96-well plate was sequenced on a separate single-read 150-cycle Illumina NextSeq 550 flow cell. The source study handled its data this way. Because only junctional sequences without quality scores were contained in the immunoSEQ output, filtering matching that applied to full-length reads could not be performed. To assign V/J genes and CDR3, sequences were annotated against IMGT germline references using PyIR, a Python wrapper for IgBLAST v1.9. Reads were filtered out if the reads had weak V/J assignments (E-value above 1e-6), no CDR3, stop codons, out-of-frame junctions, or ambiguous translated residues. A V3J clonotype was defined by an identical inferred V gene, J gene, and CDR3 amino acid sequence. The percentage overlap between two repertoires was calculated by dividing the number of shared unique clonotypes by the size of the smaller repertoire. Repertoire richness was assessed with RTK rarefaction, the Chao1 estimator, and Recon v2.1 estimates of unobserved clonotypes. Generation probabilities were computed with OLGA for all TCRbeta clonotypes obtained by the gDNA method from four donors. What TCRdb holds here is the immuneACCESS table cut down to in-frame rearrangements. Part of the clones is not present; checked against another copy, under half of the missing clones reflect an unresolved V gene, and the others are unexplained. V, J and clone size were drawn from that table, and D and trimming were deduced from the DNA. The sample profile shows about 2.1 million clones; about 94% of them were found once. Around 1.8% of the sample belongs to the ten largest clones.

As to this clone: Its antigen is unknown. Base qualities were left out, and no much larger clone turns up one base away.

The TCR was taken from a young man in good health. Some clones in this sample may be carry-over from other donors' samples. The material sequenced was naive CD8+ T cells from PBMCs. In light of the paper, this sample's cell subset or site label describes: CD45RA+CCR7+.

This receptor has the CDR3 CASSILDSLATYEQYF. The nucleotide sequence is given as TGTGCCAGCAGTATTCTCGACAGCCTCGCTACCTACGAGCAGTACTTC. The V and J genes are TRBV28 and TRBJ2-5; TRBD1 might be the D gene, on 5 matching bases. The J call may be in error: the DNA end matches TRBJ2-7 better. The germline V gene yields MDHEN for CDR1 and SYDVKM for CDR2. Taken from cysteine to phenylalanine, the CDR3 has 16 residues. This entry keeps only the CDR3 DNA: 48 bases, framed from base 1.